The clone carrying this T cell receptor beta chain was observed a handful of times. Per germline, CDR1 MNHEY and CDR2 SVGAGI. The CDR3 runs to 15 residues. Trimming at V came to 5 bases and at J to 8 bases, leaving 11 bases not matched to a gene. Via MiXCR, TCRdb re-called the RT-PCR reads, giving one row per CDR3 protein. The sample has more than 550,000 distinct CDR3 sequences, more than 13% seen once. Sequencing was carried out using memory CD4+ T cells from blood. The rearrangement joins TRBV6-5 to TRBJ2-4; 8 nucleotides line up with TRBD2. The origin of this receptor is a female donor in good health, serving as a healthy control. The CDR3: CASSPRGGSEDIQYF. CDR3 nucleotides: TGTGCCAGCAGTCCCCGGGGGGGGTCCGAGGACATTCAGTACTTC.